The source of this T cell receptor (beta chain) is a study of blood T cell repertoires in COVID-19. Study details: COVID-19 samples from acute and convalescent phases originated in the United States, Italy and Spain. From T cells, B-cell-depleted T cells, or PBMCs came the material, which was cDNA or gDNA.

The CDR3 length is 15 residues. Germline loops: CDR1 SGHTA, CDR2 FQGTGA. The trim removed 0 bases at V and 8 bases at J, leaving 4 bases unmatched. Seattle patients were enrolled during active infection and followed longitudinally. Authors' data handling: Using reference gene primer amplification, nucleated cell counts were estimated. The table came from immunoSEQ multiplex PCR; TCRdb's copy has only in-frame clones and leaves some out. V, J and clone size derive from that table, while D and trimming were established from the DNA sequence. The profile shows 330,000 or so clones, around 90% of them singletons.

Input material: peripheral blood. The sequence derives from a woman in her sixties with COVID-19, enrolled during active disease. The chain carries TRBV7-3 and TRBJ2-1, with TRBD2 matching over 10 bases. Here the CDR3 reads CASSLTGTSEHEQFF. CDR3 nucleotide sequence: TGTGCCAGCAGCTTAACGGGGACTAGCGAACATGAGCAGTTCTTC.